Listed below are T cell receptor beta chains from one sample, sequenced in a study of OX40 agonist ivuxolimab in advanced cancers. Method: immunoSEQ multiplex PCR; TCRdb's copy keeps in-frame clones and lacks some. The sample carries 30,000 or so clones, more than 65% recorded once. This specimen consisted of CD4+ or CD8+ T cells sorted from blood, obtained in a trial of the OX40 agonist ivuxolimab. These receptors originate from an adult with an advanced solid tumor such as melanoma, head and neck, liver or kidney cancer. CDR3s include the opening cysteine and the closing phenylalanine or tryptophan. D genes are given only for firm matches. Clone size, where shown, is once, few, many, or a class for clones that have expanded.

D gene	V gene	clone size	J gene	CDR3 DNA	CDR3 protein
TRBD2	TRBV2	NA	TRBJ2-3	TGTGCCAGCACGGCTAGCGGGGCGTATACGCAGTATTTT	CASTASGAYTQYF
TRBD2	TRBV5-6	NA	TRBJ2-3	TGTGCCAGCAGCAAGGGACTAGCGGGAAGGATAGATACGCAGTATTTT	CASSKGLAGRIDTQYF
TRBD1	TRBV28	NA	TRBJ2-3	TGTGCCAGCAACTTAGTTTCTAGGACAGGGGGCTCGGGAGATACGCAGTATTTT	CASNLVSRTGGSGDTQYF
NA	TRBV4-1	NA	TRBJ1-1	TGCGCCAGCAGCTTCGGGACCGGGGATAGGGTGAACACTGAAGCTTTCTTT	CASSFGTGDRVNTEAFF
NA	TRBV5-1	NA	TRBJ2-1	TGCGCCAGCAGCTTGGACGCAGGAGGGCAGTTCTTC	CASSLDAGGQFF
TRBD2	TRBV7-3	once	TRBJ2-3	TGTGCCAGCAGCTTAGATGGCGGGAGGGCCCTTTATTTT	CASSLDGGRALYF
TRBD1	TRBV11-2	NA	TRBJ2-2	TGTGCCAGCAGCTTTCACTCAGGGGGCTCCGGGGAGCTGTTTTTT	CASSFHSGGSGELFF
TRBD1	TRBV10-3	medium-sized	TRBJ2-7	TGTGCCATCAGTGAGAAGGGACAGGGCTACGAGCAGTACTTC	CAISEKGQGYEQYF
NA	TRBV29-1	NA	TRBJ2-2	TGCAGCGTTGAGCCGGGGACCCACACCGGGGAGCTGTTTTTT	CSVEPGTHTGELFF
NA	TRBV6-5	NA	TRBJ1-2	TGTGCCAGCAGTTACTCAGGGGATGGGTTCACCTTC	CASSYSGDGFTF
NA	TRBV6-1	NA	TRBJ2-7	TGTGCCAGCAGCTCCTCCGGGGGACATTGGGAGCAGTACTTC	CASSSSGGHWEQYF
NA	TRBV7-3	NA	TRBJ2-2	TGTGCCAGCAGCTATGACGGCGGCACCGGGGAGCTGTTTTTT	CASSYDGGTGELFF
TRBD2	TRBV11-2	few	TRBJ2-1	TGTGCCAGCAGCTTAGGCGGGGGGGCAAATGAGCAGTTCTTC	CASSLGGGANEQFF
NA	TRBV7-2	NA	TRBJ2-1	TGTGCCAGCTTCCCGGCCGGGGCTACCAATGAGCAGTTCTTC	CASFPAGATNEQFF
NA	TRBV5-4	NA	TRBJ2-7	TGTGCCAGCAGTTTAGAACGGGGCCCATCCTACGAGCAGTACTTC	CASSLERGPSYEQYF
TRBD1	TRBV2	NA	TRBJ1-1	TGTGCCACAGGACAGGGGACCTCTGAAGCTTTCTTT	CATGQGTSEAFF
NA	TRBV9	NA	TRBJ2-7	TGTGCCAGCAGCTCCCGAAGAGGGTGGTCCGACGAGCAGTACTTC	CASSSRRGWSDEQYF
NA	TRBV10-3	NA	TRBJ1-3	TGTGCCGTCGGGGTAGAGCGGGCTGGAAACACCATATATTTT	CAVGVERAGNTIYF
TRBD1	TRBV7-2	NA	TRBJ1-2	TGTGCCAGCAGCCTACGACAGGGATACTATGGCTACACCTTC	CASSLRQGYYGYTF
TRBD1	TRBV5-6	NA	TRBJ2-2	TGTGCCAGCAGCCTGGGACAGCTGAACACCGGGGAGCTGTTTTTT	CASSLGQLNTGELFF
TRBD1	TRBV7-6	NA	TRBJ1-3	TGTGCCAGCAGCTTAGGCACGGGGACAGGGGGATTCAGCACCATATATTTT	CASSLGTGTGGFSTIYF
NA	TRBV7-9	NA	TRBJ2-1	TGTGCCAGCAACAGCGTCCTGCGAGGTAGCAATGAGCAGTTCTTC	CASNSVLRGSNEQFF
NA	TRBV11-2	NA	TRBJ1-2	TGTGCCAGCTCGGCGACCTATGGCGGCTACACCTTC	CASSATYGGYTF